The clone carrying this TCR beta chain came up a few times. As yet, its antigen is unknown. This sample was included in a study of cytomegalovirus exposure and HLA in healthy donors. Regarding the study as a whole: Cytomegalovirus association was assigned to more than 150 TCR beta chains. The study dropped some indistinguishable V segments, TRBV6-2 and TRBV6-3 among them. Common viral pathogens were later found to be apparently linked to several of the most significant clusters.

Researchers ran the PCR with 60 Vbeta and 13 Jbeta primers. Sequenced by immunoSEQ multiplex PCR; TCRdb stores in-frame clones only, minus some. The repertoire includes about 94,000 clones, approximately 77% of them detected once, and about a tenth sits in the top ten. Per the germline V gene, CDR1 is SGHVS and CDR2 is FNYEAQ. V was clipped by 2 bases and J by 7 bases; unmatched bases: 4. The length of the CDR3 is 15 residues. The TCR sequence derives from a human donor in good health. What was sequenced was PBMCs. The chain employs TRBV7-6 and TRBJ2-1; 11 bases match TRBD2. The CDR3 protein is CASSLMASGRNEQFF. The CDR3 nucleotides are TGTGCCAGCAGCTTAATGGCTAGCGGGAGGAATGAGCAGTTCTTC. Full variable domain (outside the CDR3, taken from reference TRBV7-6 and TRBJ2-1): GAGVSQSPRYKVTKRGQDVALRCDPISGHVSLYWYRQALGQGPEFLTYFNYEAQQDKSGLPNDRFSAERPEGSISTLTIQRTEQRDSAMYRCASSLMASGRNEQFFGPGTRLTVL.